The 9 T cell receptor beta chains in this list originate from one sample, sequenced in a study of identifying expanded T cells in peripheral blood. Using immunoSEQ multiplex PCR, the repertoire was profiled, and TCRdb retains in-frame clones only, with some absent. The sample comprises some 76,000 clones, 90% of which are singletons, and 3% to 4% rests with the top ten. The sequenced sample was blood. These receptors all stem from a person between 18 and 69 years old in good health.

The chain employs TRBV4-3 and TRBJ2-2; D possibly corresponds to TRBD1 (5 bases). The CDR3 loop spans 17 amino acids. V lost 0 bases and J lost 0, with 11 bases in between. The germline CDR1 and CDR2 sequences are LGHNA and YSLEER. The CDR3 protein is CASSQEYRPANTGELFF. The CDR3 coding sequence is TGCGCCAGCAGCCAAGAATACAGGCCCGCGAACACCGGGGAGCTGTTTTTT.

The chain combines TRBV9 with TRBJ2-3, with TRBD2 matching 10 bases. Germline V gene lookup returns CDR1 SGDLS and CDR2 YYNGEE. This CDR3 has 16 residues. The junction had 9 bases not matched to a gene; V was cut back by 4 bases and J by 4 bases. Written as DNA, the CDR3 is TGTGCCAGCAGCCTCCCGTCGGGACTAGCGCCAGATACGCAGTATTTT. Encoded protein: CASSLPSGLAPDTQYF. Full variable domain (missing parts from reference TRBV9 and TRBJ2-3): DSGVTQTPKHLITATGQRVTLRCSPRSGDLSVYWYQQSLDQGLQFLIQYYNGEERAKGNILERFSAQQFPDLHSELNLSSLELGDSALYFCASSLPSGLAPDTQYFGPGTRLTVL.

The V gene is TRBV21-1, the J gene TRBJ2-1. TRBV21-1 is listed as a pseudogene. The CDR3 has 13 amino acids. The CDR3 is CASSRVPYNEQFF. DNA for the CDR3: TGTGCCAGCAGCAGGGTTCCCTACAATGAGCAGTTCTTC.

V is TRBV28 and J is TRBJ2-5; 11 bases agree with TRBD2. Per the germline V gene, CDR1 is MDHEN and CDR2 is SYDVKM. There are 16 residues in the CDR3. V lost 3 bases to trimming and J lost 9 bases; unmatched junction nucleotides: 12. This CDR3 reads CASSFRASGGLSSQYF. The CDR3 DNA follows: TGTGCCAGCAGTTTCAGGGCTAGCGGGGGGCTCAGCTCCCAGTACTTC.

The rearrangement links TRBV5-1 to TRBJ2-7; possibly TRBD1 for D (6 bases). CDR1 is SGHRS and CDR2 is YFSETQ in the germline V gene. V was trimmed by 4 bases and J by 2 bases, leaving 13 bases between them. The CDR3 extends over 14 amino acids. The CDR3 DNA reads TGCGCCAGCAGCGTGGACAGAGTTCCCTACGAGCAGTACTTC. It codes for CASSVDRVPYEQYF.

The V and J genes are TRBV25-1 and TRBJ1-1; 10 nucleotides align to TRBD1. V shed 5 bases and J 3 bases; nucleotides not matched to a gene: 9. The CDR3 totals 16 residues. Germline loops: CDR1 MGHDK, CDR2 SYGVNS. The CDR3 DNA follows: TGTGCCAGCAGTATGGACAGGGGGGTAGGTGACACTGAAGCTTTCTTT. Amino acid sequence: CASSMDRGVGDTEAFF.

V gene TRBV28 combines with J gene TRBJ1-2, with a tentative D call TRBD1 (5 bases). V was pared by 8 bases and J by 3 bases, with 13 bases between. The CDR3 is 13 amino acids. Germline values: CDR1 MDHEN, CDR2 SYDVKM. CDR3: CASAPGGDYGYTF. The CDR3 DNA follows: TGTGCCAGCGCCCCCGGGGGTGACTATGGCTACACCTTC.

J is TRBJ2-7 and V is TRBV9; 8 bases match TRBD1. Trimming removed 0 bases from V and 3 bases from J; junction bases left unmatched: 2. CDR3 length: 14 residues. Germline CDR1 reads SGDLS; CDR2 reads YYNGEE. This CDR3 is CASSVGDRSYEQYF. The DNA of the CDR3 is TGTGCCAGCAGCGTAGGGGACAGGAGCTACGAGCAGTACTTC.

This chain links TRBV19 with TRBJ2-7, with D perhaps matching TRBD1 or TRBD2 (5 bases each). V was shortened by 9 bases and J by 0 bases, with 18 bases between the two germline ends. The CDR3 contains 15 residues. Germline V gene data show CDR1 as LNHDA and CDR2 as SQIVND (reference sequence). CDR3 sequence reads: CARRGGQKSSYEQYF. In DNA, the CDR3 is TGTGCCAGGCGTGGGGGTCAGAAAAGCTCCTACGAGCAGTACTTC.